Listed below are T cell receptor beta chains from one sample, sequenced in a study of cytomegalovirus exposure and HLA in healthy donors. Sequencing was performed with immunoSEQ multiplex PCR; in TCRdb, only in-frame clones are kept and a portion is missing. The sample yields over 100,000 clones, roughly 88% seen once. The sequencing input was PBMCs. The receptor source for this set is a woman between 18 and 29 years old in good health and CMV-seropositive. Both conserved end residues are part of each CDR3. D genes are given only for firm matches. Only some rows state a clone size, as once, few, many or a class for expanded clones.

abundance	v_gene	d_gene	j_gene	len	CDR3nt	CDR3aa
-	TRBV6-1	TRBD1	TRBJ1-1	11	TGTGCCAGCAGTTACAGGGGGAACGATTTCTTT	CASSYRGNDFF
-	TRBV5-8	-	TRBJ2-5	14	TGTGCCAGCAGCCGCAGACTGGACGGAGGGACCCAGTACTTC	CASSRRLDGGTQYF
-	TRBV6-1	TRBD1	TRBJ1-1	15	TGTGCCAGCAGTGACCCGGACAGGGAAAACACTGAAGCTTTCTTT	CASSDPDRENTEAFF
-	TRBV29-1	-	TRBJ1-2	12	TGCAGCGTTGGAACAGGGATGGAGGGCTACACCTTC	CSVGTGMEGYTF
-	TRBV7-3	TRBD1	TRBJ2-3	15	TGTGCCAGCAGCTCCCGGACAGGGGGCACAGATACGCAGTATTTT	CASSSRTGGTDTQYF
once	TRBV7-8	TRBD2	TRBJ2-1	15	TGTGCCAGCAGCTTAGCGTGGACTAGCGCCGATGAGCAGTTCTTC	CASSLAWTSADEQFF
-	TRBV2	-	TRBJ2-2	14	TGTGCCAGCACGGGCGGGGAGAACACCGGGGAGCTGTTTTTT	CASTGGENTGELFF
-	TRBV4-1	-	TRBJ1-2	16	TGCGCCAGCAGCCTCCGCTTTGGACTAGATAACTATGGCTACACCTTC	CASSLRFGLDNYGYTF
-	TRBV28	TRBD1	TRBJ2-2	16	TGTGCCAGCAGTACGAGACAGGGGGCGAACACCGGGGAGCTGTTTTTT	CASSTRQGANTGELFF
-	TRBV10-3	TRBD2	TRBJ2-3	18	TGTGCCATCAGCCTGACTAGCGGGGCTACTATTAGGACAGATACGCAGTATTTT	CAISLTSGATIRTDTQYF
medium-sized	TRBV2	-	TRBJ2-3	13	TGTGCCAGCAGGGACAGTAGCACAGATACGCAGTATTTT	CASRDSSTDTQYF
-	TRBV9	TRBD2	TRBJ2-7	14	TGTGCCAGCAGCGAGGGACTAGCGGTCTACGAGCAGTACTTC	CASSEGLAVYEQYF
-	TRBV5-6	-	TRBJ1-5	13	TGTGCCAGCAGCCCGGGAGGGGAACAGCCCCAGCATTTT	CASSPGGEQPQHF
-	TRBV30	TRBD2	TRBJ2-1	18	TGTGCCTGGAGTGTACGAGGAGCGGGGGGGCGGCCCTACAATGAGCAGTTCTTC	CAWSVRGAGGRPYNEQFF
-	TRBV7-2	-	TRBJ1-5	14	TGTGCCAGCAACCCAGGGGCCACTAATCAGCCCCAGCATTTT	CASNPGATNQPQHF
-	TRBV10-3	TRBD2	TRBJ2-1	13	TGTGCCATCAATCCGGGACTACCCAATGAGCAGTTCTTC	CAINPGLPNEQFF
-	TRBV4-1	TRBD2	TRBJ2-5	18	TGCGCCAGCAGCCACCCCGGGACTAGCGGGGGAGGCCAAGAGACCCAGTACTTC	CASSHPGTSGGGQETQYF
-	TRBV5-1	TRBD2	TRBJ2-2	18	TGCGCCAGCAGCGGGAGACTAGCGGGGGGGCGGCGCACCGGGGAGCTGTTTTTT	CASSGRLAGGRRTGELFF
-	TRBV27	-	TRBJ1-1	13	TGTGCCAGCAGTGTCACAGGGAACACTGAAGCTTTCTTT	CASSVTGNTEAFF
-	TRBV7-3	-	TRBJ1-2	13	TGTGCCAGCAGCCCAGGGCCTAACTATGGCTACACCTTC	CASSPGPNYGYTF
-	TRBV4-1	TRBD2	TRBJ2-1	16	TGCGCCAGCAGCCACCCAACTAGCGGGGCATACAATGAGCAGTTCTTC	CASSHPTSGAYNEQFF
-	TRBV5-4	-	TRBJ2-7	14	TGTGCCAGCAGCTTAGAGGCCAGCTCCTACGAGCAGTACTTC	CASSLEASSYEQYF
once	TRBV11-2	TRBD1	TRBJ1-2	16	TGTGCCAGCAGCATCCCGGGACAGGGGAGGAACTATGGCTACACCTTC	CASSIPGQGRNYGYTF
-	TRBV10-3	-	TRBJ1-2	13	TGTGCCACCCGCCCCCCGGGGAATTATGGCTACACCTTC	CATRPPGNYGYTF
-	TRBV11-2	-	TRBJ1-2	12	TGTGCCAGCAGCTTAGGAGTCGGTGGCTACACCTTC	CASSLGVGGYTF
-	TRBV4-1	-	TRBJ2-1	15	TGCGCCAGCAGCTCCACGGGGGGCGCCTACAATGAGCAGTTCTTC	CASSSTGGAYNEQFF
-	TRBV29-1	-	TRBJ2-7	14	TGCAGCGTTGAGAGGGCCCAAACCACCTACGAGCAGTACTTC	CSVERAQTTYEQYF
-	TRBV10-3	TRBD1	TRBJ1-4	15	TGTGCCTCCCAACACGGGGGACAGGGGGACGAAAAACTGTTTTTT	CASQHGGQGDEKLFF
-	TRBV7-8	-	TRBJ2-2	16	TGTGCCAGCAGCGCACCGACAGGCTACTCCACCGGGGAGCTGTTTTTT	CASSAPTGYSTGELFF
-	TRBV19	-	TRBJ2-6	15	TGTGCCAGTAGTATCACCGGTCCTGGGGCCAACGTCCTGACTTTC	CASSITGPGANVLTF
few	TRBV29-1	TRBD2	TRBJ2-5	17	TGCAGCGTTGAAGGGAGCCTAGCGGGGGGGCCTCCAGAGACCCAGTACTTC	CSVEGSLAGGPPETQYF
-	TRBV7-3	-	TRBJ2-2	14	TGTGCCAGCAGCTTAGCGGGGAACACCGGGGAGCTGTTTTTT	CASSLAGNTGELFF
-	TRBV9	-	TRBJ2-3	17	TGTGCCAGCAGCGTACAGGGGTTTGGAAGCTTCACAGATACGCAGTATTTT	CASSVQGFGSFTDTQYF
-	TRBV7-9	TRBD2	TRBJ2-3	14	TGTGCCAGCAGCTCTAGCGGCCACACAGATACGCAGTATTTT	CASSSSGHTDTQYF
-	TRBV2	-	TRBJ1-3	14	TGTGCCAGCAGGCACAGGGAAACTGGAAACACCATATATTTT	CASRHRETGNTIYF
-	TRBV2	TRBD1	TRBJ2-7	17	TGTGCCAGCGAGCAAGTGGGAACCGGGACAGGGTCCTACGAGCAGTACTTC	CASEQVGTGTGSYEQYF
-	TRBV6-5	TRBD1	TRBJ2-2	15	TGTGCCAGCAGGACAGGGCTAGCAAACACCGGGGAGCTGTTTTTT	CASRTGLANTGELFF
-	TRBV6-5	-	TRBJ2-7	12	TGTGCCAGCAGTCGAAAGGGGGTCGAGCAGTACTTC	CASSRKGVEQYF
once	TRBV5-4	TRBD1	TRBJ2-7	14	TGTGCCAGCAGCTTGGGGACAGGGGGGTACGAGCAGTACTTC	CASSLGTGGYEQYF
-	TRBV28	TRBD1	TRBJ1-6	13	TGTGCCAGCAGTTTATACAGGGGTTCACCCCTCCACTTT	CASSLYRGSPLHF
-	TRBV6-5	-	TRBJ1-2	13	TGTGCCAGCATACCCTCGGGGGGCTATGGCTACACCTTC	CASIPSGGYGYTF
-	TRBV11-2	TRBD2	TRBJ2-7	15	TGTGCCAGCAGCTTGGTGGTAGCGGGGCCCTACGAGCAGTACTTC	CASSLVVAGPYEQYF
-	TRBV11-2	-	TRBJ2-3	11	TGTGCCAGCAGCGTAACAGATACGCAGTATTTT	CASSVTDTQYF
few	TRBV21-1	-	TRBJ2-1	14	TGTGCCAGCAGCAGGGGGCGCCGCTACAATGAGCAGTTCTTC	CASSRGRRYNEQFF
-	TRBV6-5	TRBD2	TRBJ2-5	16	TGTGCCAGCAGTTACTCAGCGGGGGCGAGTCAAGAGACCCAGTACTTC	CASSYSAGASQETQYF
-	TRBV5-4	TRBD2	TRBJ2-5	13	TGTGCCATCCAGCGGGGGAACGAAGAGACCCAGTACTTC	CAIQRGNEETQYF